The text below deals with one T cell receptor (beta chain). Its antigen is undetermined. Produced via immunoSEQ multiplex PCR; TCRdb's table is partial and in-frame only. The sample lists some 110,000 clones, roughly 88% seen once, with about 8.8% in the top ten. The record originates from a study of T cell responses to AZD1222 COVID-19 vaccine. The study's findings and limits: The study found Spike-specific TCR breadth and depth rose after two AZD1222 doses. Spike-wide coverage was observed for vaccine-associated CD4 TCRs, with dominant responses at 160-218 and 743-854. Unmutated regions of variants are reportedly targeted by nearly half of spike-specific TCRs.

Germline V gene sequence: CDR1 SGHNT, CDR2 YYREEE (reference sequence). Trimming took off 1 base at V and 4 bases at J, with 11 bases between the two ends. The CDR3 is made up of 14 amino acids. This TCR derives from an adult in good health. V and J are TRBV5-4 and TRBJ1-1, with a weak D call TRBD1 (5 bases). The input for sequencing was peripheral blood, taken on day 0 of AZD1222 vaccination. CDR3 in DNA: TGTGCCAGCAGCTTGATGTTAGGGGTCACTGAAGCTTTCTTT. Amino acid sequence: CASSLMLGVTEAFF.